The 29 T cell receptor beta chains listed next were all sequenced from one sample in a study of T-cell memory formation after mild COVID-19. TCRdb reanalysed the 5' RACE reads using MiXCR and keeps one entry per CDR3 protein. The sample includes under 250,000 distinct CDR3 sequences, roughly 15% of them seen just once. The specimen was PBMCs or a T cell subset sorted from them (not recorded which). The receptors were sampled from an adult woman who had mild COVID-19 (a few samples of this study predate the infection). Cell type and time point are not known.

The gene calls are TRBV6-6 and TRBJ2-7; D unclear. This CDR3 spans 13 amino acids. Germline V gene data show CDR1 as MNHNY and CDR2 as SVGAGI (reference sequence). V was shortened by 4 bases and J by 4 bases, with 11 bases between the two germline ends. This chain's CDR3 is CASSLAVEYEQYF. DNA of the CDR3: TGTGCCAGCAGTTTGGCAGTAGAATACGAGCAGTACTTC.

The chain couples TRBV30 to TRBJ2-7, with TRBD2 as a possible D gene (5 bases). V was cut by 4 bases and J by 6 bases, with 13 bases left in between. Per the germline V gene, CDR1 is GTSNPN and CDR2 is SVGIG (reference sequence). The CDR3 spans 12 residues. CDR3 protein: CAWILLRGEQYF. The CDR3 DNA is TGTGCCTGGATCCTACTCCGGGGCGAGCAGTACTTC.

This clonotype turned up a few times. The chain joins TRBV5-1 to TRBJ2-5, with 11 bases fitting TRBD2. V was clipped by 4 bases and J by 5 bases; unmatched bases: 10. CDR3 length: 16 residues. CDR1 is SGHRS and CDR2 is YFSETQ in the germline V gene. The CDR3 spells CASSIGTSGGGETQYF. The DNA for the CDR3 is TGCGCCAGCAGCATTGGGACTAGCGGCGGCGGGGAGACCCAGTACTTC.

The table lists this clonotype with many counts. J is TRBJ2-1 and V is TRBV4-2; TRBD2 aligns across 8 bases. V lost 0 bases and J lost 7; bases outside the gene matches: 11. The CDR3 consists of 17 residues. Germline assignment: CDR1 LGHNA and CDR2 YNFKEQ. CDR3 sequence: CASSQDLGSGIRNEQFF. The CDR3 nucleotides are TGTGCCAGCAGCCAAGATTTAGGTAGCGGGATTAGGAATGAGCAGTTCTTC.

In this sample, this clonotype turned up many times. This chain connects TRBV20-1 to TRBJ1-5, with TRBD1 identical over 10 bases. Germline loops: CDR1 DFQATT, CDR2 SNEGSKA (reference sequence). Trimming took 3 bases from V and 0 from J; bases not matched to a gene: 5. There are 16 residues in the CDR3. CDR3 protein: CSASGDRGNSNQPQHF. The CDR3 DNA reads as TGCAGTGCTAGTGGGGACAGGGGTAATAGCAATCAGCCCCAGCATTTT.

CDR3 protein: CAIGPRVGTLVGTDTQYF. DNA for the CDR3: TGTGCCATCGGGCCCAGAGTCGGGACACTGGTCGGGACAGATACGCAGTATTTT. The J gene is TRBJ2-3, the V gene TRBV10-3, with D maybe TRBD1 (6 bases). Germline V gene sequence: CDR1 ENHRY, CDR2 SYGVKD. CDR3 length equals 18 residues. Trimming took 8 bases from V and 3 from J, leaving 27 bases between them.

The chain couples TRBV6-1 to TRBJ1-6; D perhaps matches TRBD1 (6 bases). Germline V gives CDR1 MNHNS, CDR2 SASEGT. The V end lost 5 bases, the J end lost 10 bases, and 18 bases lay between the germline ends. The CDR3 runs to 15 residues. As DNA, the CDR3 is TGTGCCAGCAGTACAAACAGGGTCCCTAGCTCACCCCTCCACTTT. Protein: CASSTNRVPSSPLHF.

The sample holds a few counts of this clonotype. This chain uses TRBV20-1 with TRBJ1-2; 7 bases fit TRBD1. V lost 5 bases to trimming and J lost 4 bases; unmatched junction nucleotides: 16. Germline assignment: CDR1 DFQATT and CDR2 SNEGSKA (reference sequence). CDR3 length: 16 amino acids. The CDR3, as DNA: TGCAGTGCTCTCCCGGAACCGGGACAGAAGGGCTATGGCTACACCTTC. It translates to CSALPEPGQKGYGYTF.

V and J are TRBV5-1 and TRBJ2-3; possible D gene TRBD2, 5 bases. The V end was cut by 0 bases, the J end by 0 bases, with 17 bases between. CDR1 SGHRS and CDR2 YFSETQ come from the germline V gene. This CDR3 is built from 18 residues. The CDR3 DNA is TGCGCCAGCAGCTTGGCACTAGTAGTTGCTTCTAGCACAGATACGCAGTATTTT. This encodes CASSLALVVASSTDTQYF. Together with reference TRBV5-1 and TRBJ2-3, the CDR3 gives the full variable domain: KAGVTQTPRYLIKTRGQQVTLSCSPISGHRSVSWYQQTPGQGLQFLFEYFSETQRNKGNFPGRFSGRQFSNSRSEMNVSTLELGDSALYLCASSLALVVASSTDTQYFGPGTRLTVL.

This clonotype was recorded many times. V and J are TRBV6-6 and TRBJ2-7; no clear D gene. Per the germline V gene, CDR1 is MNHNY and CDR2 is SVGAGI (reference sequence). V dropped 6 bases and J dropped 2 bases, with 14 bases sitting between them. The CDR3 length is 14 residues. CDR3 coding DNA: TGTGCCAGCAGGACCTCCGCAGAGACCTACGAGCAGTACTTC. It specifies CASRTSAETYEQYF.

This clonotype has only one observation. The rearrangement uses TRBV10-3 and TRBJ2-7; 7 bases fit TRBD2. Germline V gives CDR1 ENHRY, CDR2 SYGVKD. This CDR3 is 14 amino acids long. V shed 10 bases and J 5 bases; nucleotides not matched to a gene: 14. The CDR3 DNA is TGTGCCACTCAAATCTGGCGGGAGTCCCACGAGCAGTACTTC. This encodes CATQIWRESHEQYF.

The genes are TRBV2 and TRBJ2-1, with TRBD1 identical over 11 bases. In germline, CDR1 is SNHLY, CDR2 FYNNEI. This CDR3 spans 15 amino acids. The J segment lost 9 bases and the V segment lost 7 bases, leaving 11 bases of the junction unmatched. CDR3 sequence: CASNLRTGGAGEQFF. Here the CDR3 DNA reads TGTGCCAGCAACCTGAGGACAGGGGGCGCGGGTGAGCAGTTCTTC.

The rearrangement uses TRBV6-5 and TRBJ2-7, with 11 nucleotides matching TRBD1. Looked up from germline, CDR1 is MNHEY and CDR2 is SVGAGI. J lost 2 bases, V lost 2 bases, and 5 bases had no gene match. CDR3 length: 16 amino acids. The CDR3 reads CASSYRTGGTTYEQYF. CDR3 nucleotides: TGTGCCAGCAGTTACCGGACAGGGGGCACCACCTACGAGCAGTACTTC.

This clonotype has a count of ten or more. At one end the junction does not follow the germline gene, possibly because of a read error. J is TRBJ2-5 and V is TRBV7-3; perhaps TRBD2 as D (6 bases). Germline values: CDR1 SGHTA, CDR2 FQGTGA. This CDR3 has 13 amino acids. The DNA for the CDR3 is TGCGCCAGCAGTCCAGGAGGGCAAGAGACCCAGTACTTC. Amino acid sequence: CASSPGGQETQYF.

The rearrangement links TRBV6-5 to TRBJ1-5, with D perhaps TRBD1 (5 bases). The ends were cut back, 4 bases at V and 4 bases at J, with 8 bases in the middle. The CDR3 has 13 amino acids. Looked up from germline, CDR1 is MNHEY and CDR2 is SVGAGI. The CDR3 sequence: CASSWDGNQPQHF. CDR3 nucleotide sequence: TGTGCCAGCAGTTGGGACGGAAATCAGCCCCAGCATTTT.

CDR3 DNA sequence: TGTGCCAGCAGCTTAGCGCCGTCAGGTAGCAATCAGCCCCAGCATTTT. As protein: CASSLAPSGSNQPQHF. V usage is TRBV7-6 and J usage is TRBJ1-5; unclear D gene. With 0 bases removed from V and 0 bases from J, the gap between germline ends came to 9 bases. Looked up from germline, CDR1 is SGHVS and CDR2 is FNYEAQ. This CDR3 comprises 16 residues.

The J gene is TRBJ2-1, the V gene TRBV20-1, with D uncertain. The CDR3 sequence is 10 residues long. The ends were cut back, 6 bases at V and 2 bases at J, with 2 bases in the middle. Germline CDR1 is DFQATT and CDR2 is SNEGSKA (reference sequence). The CDR3 nucleotides are TGCAGTGCCACCTACAATGAGCAGTTCTTC. Translation: CSATYNEQFF.

The table lists this clonotype with a few counts. V and J are TRBV28 and TRBJ2-7; no clear D. The germline V and J ends were trimmed by 4 bases and 4 bases, with 20 bases remaining between them. The CDR3 runs to 16 residues. From germline, CDR1 is MDHEN and CDR2 SYDVKM. CDR3 in DNA: TGTGCCAGCAGTTCTTTGCTAGAGTGGGTACGATACGAGCAGTACTTC. This codes for CASSSLLEWVRYEQYF.

V gene TRBV5-1 combines with J gene TRBJ1-2; 8 bases line up with TRBD1. CDR1 is SGHRS and CDR2 is YFSETQ in the germline V gene. The CDR3 has 13 amino acids. V dropped 4 bases and J dropped 11; count of bases not matched to a gene: 10. The CDR3 here is CASSTGQEKPYTF. Here the CDR3 DNA reads TGCGCCAGCAGCACGGGACAGGAGAAGCCTTACACCTTC.

This clonotype was detected only a few times. CDR3 nucleotides: TGTGCCAGCAGCTTAAAGCGGACCTCGCTAGCGGGTGCCGGGGAGACCCAGTACTTC. It encodes CASSLKRTSLAGAGETQYF. The V gene is TRBV7-3, the J gene TRBJ2-5, with 8 bases lining up with TRBD2. The CDR3 extends over 19 amino acids. CDR1 is SGHTA and CDR2 is FQGTGA in the germline V gene. V dropped 1 base and J dropped 5; count of bases not matched to a gene: 18.

This clonotype was found a few times. At one boundary the junction diverges from the germline segment, which might be a read error. The rearrangement links TRBV5-1 to TRBJ1-3, with 7 bases that match TRBD1. Germline V lookup: CDR1 SGHRS, CDR2 YFSETQ. CDR3 length equals 14 residues. DNA for the CDR3: TGCGCCAGCAGGGGGATTCCGACAGGGCCGATGCTCGATTTT. It encodes CASRGIPTGPMLDF.

This clonotype was recorded many times. The V gene is TRBV7-9, the J gene TRBJ2-1; D might be TRBD2 (5 bases). Germline V CDR1 and CDR2: SEHNR, FQNEAQ (reference sequence). The CDR3 extends over 14 amino acids. With 5 bases removed from V and 6 bases from J, the gap between germline ends came to 14 bases. CDR3 coding DNA: TGTGCCAGCAGCCTAGAAAGCGGCACCAATGAGCAGTTCTTC. This codes for CASSLESGTNEQFF.

This clonotype has just a few counts. The chain couples TRBV12-3 or TRBV12-4 to TRBJ2-1; TRBD1 aligns across 8 bases. J lost 15 bases, V lost 6 bases, and 7 bases had no gene match. The length of the CDR3 is 11 residues. CDR3 protein: CASRRTGSPFF. Written as DNA, the CDR3 is TGTGCCAGCAGGCGGACAGGGTCGCCGTTCTTC.

This clonotype has a handful of counts. The chain links TRBV6-2 or TRBV6-3 to TRBJ2-7; maybe TRBD2 (5 bases). The CDR3 sequence is 18 residues long. V gave up 7 bases and J gave up 0 bases, with 25 bases separating them. CDR1 is MNHEY and CDR2 is SVGEGT in the germline V gene. CDR3 region: CASIAGPLNPRSSYEQYF. In DNA form, the CDR3 reads TGTGCCAGCATTGCGGGTCCCCTCAACCCCAGGAGCTCCTACGAGCAGTACTTC.

The V call is TRBV30, the J call TRBJ1-2; D perhaps matches TRBD1 (5 bases). V was trimmed by 8 bases and J by 4 bases, leaving 17 bases between them. CDR3 length equals 13 residues. Germline V gives CDR1 GTSNPN, CDR2 SVGIG (reference sequence). The CDR3 nucleotides are TGTGCCCGGCAGGTGGCAGGGCCCTATGGCTACACCTTC. This encodes CARQVAGPYGYTF. The full variable domain, completed using reference TRBV30 and TRBJ1-2, is SQTIHQWPATLVQPVGSPLSLECTVEGTSNPNLYWYRQAAGRGLQLLFYSVGIGQISSEVPQNLSASRPQDRQFILSSKKLLLSDSGFYLCARQVAGPYGYTFGSGTRLTVV.

This clonotype was detected only a few times. The rearrangement links TRBV6-6 to TRBJ1-3; TRBD1 matches at 7 bases. Germline V CDR1 and CDR2: MNHNY, SVGAGI (reference sequence). Losses at the gene ends were 6 bases for V and 1 base for J; bases not matched to a gene: 6. CDR3 length: 15 amino acids. The CDR3 DNA reads TGTGCCAGCAGCCGACAGGGCAGGTCTGGAAACACCATATATTTT. It specifies CASSRQGRSGNTIYF.

The sample holds a few counts of this clonotype. V usage is TRBV7-6 and J usage is TRBJ2-7, with a possible D match to TRBD2 (6 bases). The V end was cut by 0 bases, the J end by 0 bases, with 18 bases between. CDR1 SGHVS and CDR2 FNYEAQ come from the germline V gene. The CDR3 is 18 residues long. CDR3 sequence: CASSLASEGGTFSYEQYF. CDR3 in DNA: TGTGCCAGCAGCTTAGCGTCGGAGGGCGGTACCTTCTCCTACGAGCAGTACTTC.

The sample holds many counts of this clonotype. The chain carries TRBV12-3 or TRBV12-4 and TRBJ1-5, with D possibly TRBD1 on 6 matching bases. V lost 2 bases and J 4 bases, leaving 15 bases between the germline ends. The CDR3 spans 16 residues. The CDR3 spells CASSLTGKGANQPQHF. The CDR3 nucleotides are TGTGCCAGCAGTTTAACAGGGAAGGGAGCTAATCAGCCCCAGCATTTT.

This clonotype occurred a few times. The rearrangement uses TRBV7-8 and TRBJ2-3, with a tentative D call TRBD2 (7 bases). V shed 5 bases and J shed 1 base, with 19 bases lying between them. The germline gives CDR1 SGHVS, CDR2 FQNEAQ. The CDR3 length is 17 residues. CDR3 sequence reads: CASSRGGATRGTDTQYF. CDR3 nucleotides: TGTGCCAGCAGCAGGGGGGGGGCGACAAGGGGCACAGATACGCAGTATTTT.